This T cell receptor (beta chain) stems from a study of graft-versus-host responses after intestinal transplantation. Overall study context: All recipients were transplanted with multivisceral, liver-intestinal, or isolated intestinal grafts. All recipients got anti-thymocyte globulin induction, then tacrolimus and steroids for approximately 3 years.

Produced via immunoSEQ multiplex PCR; TCRdb's table is partial and in-frame only. There are some 100,000 clones in the sample; 85% to 95% occur only once, and under 6.5% lies in the top ten. The germline V and J ends were trimmed by 4 bases and 5 bases, with 12 bases remaining between them. The germline gives CDR1 SGHKS, CDR2 YYEKEE (reference sequence). There are 14 residues in the CDR3. Findings and caveats of the study: Early post-transplant HvG declines were associated with peak circulating GvH clone levels. Where graft-donor T cell macrochimerism was present, patients had high graft-versus-host to host-versus-graft clonal ratios in allografts.

To note about this clone: Its antigen is unidentified.

This receptor was taken from a human donor who received an intestinal transplant. The sample here was unstimulated CD8+ T cells sorted from spleen or lymph node cells, taken before intestinal transplant. The chain has TRBV5-5 and TRBJ2-2; unclear D gene. Written as DNA, the CDR3 is TGTGCCAGCAGCCCCCTTAGTAGAACCGGGGAGCTGTTTTTT. Its translation: CASSPLSRTGELFF.